Shown below are 32 T cell receptor beta chains from a single sample sequenced in a study of breast tumors, draining lymph nodes, adjacent tissues. The lymph nodes were axillary draining lymph nodes from breast cancer patients. TCRdb re-called the multiplex PCR reads through MiXCR, storing one row per CDR3 protein. Among 270,000 or so distinct CDR3 sequences, around 31% were seen once, and the ten largest hold 1.1%. What was sequenced was axillary lymph node tissue. All receptors derive from a female donor with breast cancer. Some clones in this sample may be carry-over from other donors' samples.

The sample holds many counts of this clonotype. The chain recombines TRBV11-1 with TRBJ2-1, with 8 bases that match TRBD2. In germline, CDR1 is SGHAT, CDR2 FQDESV (reference sequence). Trimming at V came to 2 bases and at J to 8 bases, leaving 2 bases not matched to a gene. The CDR3 sequence is 13 residues long. The CDR3 region is CASSLRAGDEQFF. The CDR3 DNA sequence: TGTGCCAGCAGCTTAAGAGCGGGAGATGAGCAGTTCTTC. Complete variable domain (other parts from reference TRBV11-1 and TRBJ2-1): EAEVAQSPRYKITEKSQAVAFWCDPISGHATLYWYRQILGQGPELLVQFQDESVVDDSQLPKDRFSAERLKGVDSTLKIQPAELGDSAMYLCASSLRAGDEQFFGPGTRLTVL.

This clonotype has a count of ten or more. J is TRBJ2-7 and V is TRBV2; D is possibly TRBD2 (8 bases). Trimming pared 6 bases from V and 0 bases from J, leaving 12 bases between. From germline, CDR1 is SNHLY and CDR2 FYNNEI. CDR3 length: 14 amino acids. CDR3 in amino acids: CASSGGDSSYEQYF. The CDR3 DNA follows: TGTGCCAGCAGCGGGGGGGACAGCTCCTACGAGCAGTACTTC.

The chain links TRBV24-1 to TRBJ1-5; D may be TRBD1 (5 bases). The germline V and J ends were trimmed by 4 bases and 5 bases, with 11 bases remaining between them. This CDR3 region has 14 residues. CDR1 is KGHDR, CDR2 SFDVKD, per germline. CDR3 in amino acids: CATSDTGLYQPQHF. The DNA of the CDR3 is TGTGCCACCAGTGACACGGGACTTTATCAGCCCCAGCATTTT.

The chain links TRBV12-3 or TRBV12-4 to TRBJ1-1; no reliable D call. The CDR3 length is 13 residues. The V gene lost 3 bases and the J gene lost 1 base, with 6 bases spanning the gap. CDR3 amino acids: CASSFKGNTEAFF. In DNA, the CDR3 is TGTGCCAGCAGTTTCAAGGGGAACACTGAAGCTTTCTTT.

This clonotype has only a few counts. The rearrangement links TRBV19 to TRBJ1-1; 7 bases match TRBD1. V lost 6 bases, J lost 2 bases, and 9 bases stayed unmatched. Germline values: CDR1 LNHDA, CDR2 SQIVND (reference sequence). The CDR3 totals 15 residues. CDR3 in amino acids: CASRTGTEYNTEAFF. The CDR3, as DNA: TGTGCCAGTAGGACCGGGACAGAGTATAACACTGAAGCTTTCTTT.

This clonotype has at least ten counts. The chain employs TRBV11-2 and TRBJ2-7, with D hard to call. Germline values: CDR1 SGHAT, CDR2 FQNNGV. The CDR3 is 11 residues long. V was clipped by 3 bases and J by 6 bases, with 6 bases between them. The CDR3 reads CASSFAREQYF. The CDR3 DNA reads as TGTGCCAGCAGCTTTGCCCGCGAGCAGTACTTC.

Many counts were recorded for this clonotype. A read error is possible here, since a much larger clone lies one base away. CDR3 loop: CSASEQETQSF. As DNA, the CDR3 is TGCAGTGCTAGTGAGCAAGAGACCCAGTCCTTC. J is TRBJ2-5 and V is TRBV20-1; D gene uncertain. The germline V gene has CDR1 DFQATT and CDR2 SNEGSKA (reference sequence). The CDR3 totals 11 residues.

This clonotype was observed a single time. Since a much larger clone is just one base distant, this may be a read error. The chain couples TRBV4-1 to TRBJ2-3; 7 nucleotides match TRBD1. The J call may be in error: the DNA end matches TRBJ1-5 better. The length of the CDR3 is 17 residues. From germline, CDR1 is MGHRA and CDR2 YSYEKL. CDR3 DNA sequence: TGCGCCAGCAGCCAAGAACAGGGGCGGGGTCGGGCAGATACGCAGCATTTT. It codes for CASSQEQGRGRADTQHF.

This clonotype has a count of ten or more. The chain carries TRBV6-1 and TRBJ2-1, with D maybe TRBD2 (5 bases). Germline CDR1 and CDR2: MNHNS and SASEGT. This CDR3 region has 13 residues. The V end lost 2 bases, the J end lost 9 bases, and 11 bases lay between the germline ends. The DNA of the CDR3 is TGTGCCAGCAGTGAATCGGGGTTCGGTGAGCAGTTCTTC. Translation: CASSESGFGEQFF.

This clonotype was counted at least ten times. The chain couples TRBV20-1 to TRBJ2-3; D may match TRBD1 or TRBD2 (5 bases each). With 7 bases removed from V and 5 bases from J, the gap between germline ends came to 31 bases. CDR1 and CDR2 from the germline V gene are DFQATT and SNEGSKA (reference sequence). CDR3 length: 18 residues. CDR3 in DNA: TGCAGTGGTCAGAGGTTGCGAACCGGGGCCACTGGTGGAGATACGCAGTATTTT. Amino acids: CSGQRLRTGATGGDTQYF.

In its sample, this clonotype was seen a few times. The rearrangement links TRBV25-1 to TRBJ1-6; D might be TRBD1 (6 bases). The ends were cut back, 8 bases at V and 7 bases at J, with 12 bases in the middle. In germline, CDR1 is MGHDK, CDR2 SYGVNS. The CDR3 consists of 13 residues. Here the CDR3 reads CASATGTNSPLHF. In DNA, the CDR3 is TGTGCCAGCGCCACAGGGACAAATTCACCCCTCCACTTT.

The rearrangement links TRBV18 to TRBJ2-5; TRBD2 matches at 10 bases. The CDR3 runs to 15 residues. Germline lookup yields CDR1 KGHSH and CDR2 LQKENI. V shed 0 bases, J shed 4 bases, and the junction held 2 bases outside the gene matches. This CDR3 reads CASSPPRTSGETQYF. As DNA, the CDR3 is TGTGCCAGCTCACCACCTCGGACTAGCGGAGAGACCCAGTACTTC.

Comment on this clonotype: Given a much more abundant clone one base away, this may be a read error. This CDR3 is missing its conserved last phenylalanine or tryptophan, likely due to a read error. The V gene is TRBV14, the J gene TRBJ2-5; either TRBD1 or TRBD2 may fit D (5 bases each). This CDR3 has 16 amino acids. Germline V CDR1 and CDR2: SGHDN, FVKESK. V lost 0 bases to trimming and J lost 0 bases, with 11 bases between them. The CDR3 DNA is TGTGCCAGCAGCCAAGAGAGGGACCCATACCAAGAGACCCAGTACTCC. Translated, it gives CASSQERDPYQETQYS.

This clonotype was recorded at least ten times. The chain carries TRBV7-9 and TRBJ1-5, with 8 bases aligning to TRBD1. From germline, CDR1 is SEHNR and CDR2 FQNEAQ (reference sequence). The CDR3 length is 23 residues. The V and J ends lost 3 bases and 0 bases, in that order; junction bases with no gene match: 25. The CDR3, as DNA: TGTGCCAGCAGCTTCAATCTGAGCGGACAGGGAGGGCTGGGCGACTATAGCAATCAGCCCCAGCATTTT. It encodes CASSFNLSGQGGLGDYSNQPQHF.

Many counts were recorded for this clonotype. The V and J genes are TRBV15 and TRBJ2-1, with a possible D match to TRBD1 (5 bases). V lost 0 bases, J lost 9 bases, and 6 bases lay in between. The CDR3 totals 12 residues. Looked up from germline, CDR1 is LNHNV and CDR2 is YYDKDF (reference sequence). The chain's CDR3 is CATSRDQGEQFF. For the CDR3, the DNA is TGTGCCACCAGCAGAGATCAGGGTGAGCAGTTCTTC.

This clonotype was detected ten times or more. The V and J genes are TRBV15 and TRBJ2-3; D uncertain. V lost 0 bases to trimming and J lost 4 bases, with 5 bases between them. Germline V gene sequence: CDR1 LNHNV, CDR2 YYDKDF (reference sequence). The CDR3 runs to 13 residues. CDR3 amino acids: CATSRDRPDTQYF. DNA of the CDR3: TGTGCCACCAGCAGAGATCGTCCAGATACGCAGTATTTT.

This clonotype was seen repeatedly, ten times or more. The rearrangement joins TRBV5-1 to TRBJ1-6, with D uncertain. The V gene's germline CDR1 is SGHRS and CDR2 YFSETQ. V lost 3 bases and J 4 bases, leaving 5 bases between the germline ends. The CDR3 consists of 13 residues. CDR3 DNA: TGCGCCAGCAGCTCACAGTATAATTCACCCCTCCACTTT. Its protein is CASSSQYNSPLHF.

This chain uses TRBV5-6 with TRBJ2-7, with 8 nucleotides matching TRBD1. Trimming cost V 9 bases and J 6 bases; bases outside gene matches: 8. The CDR3 consists of 12 residues. Germline CDR1 SGHDT, CDR2 YYEEEE. The CDR3 DNA is TGTGCCACCGGACAGGGAAGTTCCGAGCAGTACTTC. The encoded protein is CATGQGSSEQYF.

A word on this clonotype: A much larger clone lies one base from this, so it may be a read error. Likely a read error: the CDR3 ends without its conserved phenylalanine or tryptophan. The rearrangement links TRBV30 to TRBJ1-5; tentative D call: TRBD1 (5 bases). This CDR3 has 13 amino acids. V was shortened by 7 bases and J by 6 bases, with 16 bases between the two germline ends. The V gene's germline CDR1 is GTSNPN and CDR2 SVGIG (reference sequence). CDR3 DNA: TGTGCCTTCTCCCGGGGCGTCGGTCAGCCCCAGCATTCT. Its protein product is CAFSRGVGQPQHS.

This clonotype was detected many times. This chain uses TRBV12-3 or TRBV12-4 with TRBJ2-3, with 10 bases that match TRBD2. J lost 7 bases, V lost 4 bases, and 8 bases had no gene match. The CDR3 sequence is 15 residues long. CDR3 coding DNA: TGTGCCAGCAGTTCCCTAGCGGGAGACGCGAATACGCAGTATTTT. Translated, it gives CASSSLAGDANTQYF.

The V and J genes are TRBV28 and TRBJ2-5; 10 nucleotides agree with TRBD2. Trimming cost V 5 bases and J 2 bases; bases outside gene matches: 5. Per the germline V gene, CDR1 is MDHEN and CDR2 is SYDVKM. This CDR3 is built from 15 residues. The CDR3 region is CASSIEGLAQETQYF. The DNA of the CDR3 is TGTGCCAGCAGTATCGAGGGACTAGCGCAAGAGACCCAGTACTTC.

This clonotype was recorded at least ten times. The rearrangement joins TRBV20-1 to TRBJ2-1; D is ambiguous. V was shortened by 3 bases and J by 10 bases, with 16 bases between the two germline ends. Per germline, CDR1 DFQATT and CDR2 SNEGSKA (reference sequence). The CDR3 is made up of 13 amino acids. The CDR3 DNA reads TGCAGTGCTAGTGGCTTTTCGGCTGGCGAGCAGTTCTTC. Translated: CSASGFSAGEQFF.

This clonotype was observed at least ten times. This chain uses TRBV11-1 with TRBJ2-5, with D possibly matching TRBD1 (6 bases). The CDR3 sequence is 15 residues long. The V gene's germline CDR1 is SGHAT and CDR2 FQDESV (reference sequence). Trimming took off 4 bases at V and 5 bases at J, with 17 bases between the two ends. The DNA of the CDR3 is TGTGCCAGCAGCTCCTCCCGACAGGATCTGGAGACCCAGTACTTC. Its protein product is CASSSSRQDLETQYF.

Of note for this clonotype: Possible read error: a much larger clone is one base away. The V call is TRBV7-3, the J call TRBJ1-6, with D maybe TRBD1 (5 bases). V was cut by 8 bases and J by 9 bases, with 26 bases left in between. This CDR3 spans 17 amino acids. Per the germline V gene, CDR1 is SGHTA and CDR2 is FQGTGA. CDR3 region: CASSTKLPGAGGSPLHF. CDR3 in DNA: TGTGCCAGCTCAACCAAGCTACCCGGGGCAGGTGGTTCACCCCTCCACTTT.

This clonotype was picked up a small number of times. A read error may explain this, as a much larger clone is one base away. For the CDR3, the DNA is TGCAGTGCTATTCCTGGGGGCTGGGGCTCCACCTTC. Amino acids: CSAIPGGWGSTF. The V gene is TRBV20-1, the J gene TRBJ1-2; perhaps TRBD1 as D (6 bases). Germline V lookup: CDR1 DFQATT, CDR2 SNEGSKA (reference sequence). The CDR3 is 12 amino acids.

Turning to this clonotype: A much larger clone lies one base from this, so it may be a read error. The V call is TRBV5-1, the J call TRBJ2-7, with a weak D call TRBD1 (6 bases). Germline CDR1 SGHRS, CDR2 YFSETQ. The CDR3 sequence is 15 residues long. The CDR3 sequence: CASSPTGFSSYEQHF. In DNA form, the CDR3 reads TGCGCCAGCAGCCCGACAGGTTTTTCCTCCTACGAGCAGCACTTC.

The sample holds many counts of this clonotype. The chain joins TRBV24-1 to TRBJ2-5; possibly TRBD1 for D (6 bases). CDR1 KGHDR and CDR2 SFDVKD come from the germline V gene. CDR3 length equals 13 residues. V was cut by 6 bases and J by 0 bases, with 7 bases left in between. The CDR3, as DNA: TGTGCCACCAGTACAGGGTACCAAGAGACCCAGTACTTC. It is translated as CATSTGYQETQYF.

V and J are TRBV12-3 or TRBV12-4 and TRBJ2-1; tentatively, D is TRBD1 (5 bases). The CDR3 covers 13 residues. Trimming removed 11 bases at V and 4 bases at J, with 15 bases between. The CDR3 DNA is TGTGCCGGTAGTACACAGGATTACAATGAGCAGTTCTTC. Amino acids: CAGSTQDYNEQFF.

This clonotype was found a few times. The genes are TRBV6-4 and TRBJ2-4; no reliable D call. The CDR3 sequence is 12 residues long. The V gene's germline CDR1 is MRHNA and CDR2 SNTAGT. Trimming pared 10 bases from V and 4 bases from J, leaving 11 bases between. The CDR3 DNA sequence: TGTGCCACCCGGGCTCCGAAAAACATTCAGTACTTC. As protein: CATRAPKNIQYF.

As to this clonotype: A much larger clone lies a single base off, so this may be a read error. This chain joins TRBV4-1 and TRBJ2-3; D is unclear. The end of the DNA aligns better with TRBJ1-5, so the J call may be wrong. Germline CDR1 and CDR2: MGHRA and YSYEKL. The CDR3 is 17 residues long. The CDR3: CASSQDWTSGITDTQHF. CDR3 nucleotides: TGCGCCAGCAGCCAAGATTGGACTAGCGGGATCACAGATACGCAGCATTTT.

This clonotype has a handful of counts. The chain recombines TRBV5-1 with TRBJ2-4; 10 positions match TRBD1. Losses at the gene ends were 0 bases for V and 8 bases for J; bases not matched to a gene: 2. The germline V gene has CDR1 SGHRS and CDR2 YFSETQ. CDR3 size: 14 residues. The chain's CDR3 is CASSLAGQGDIQYF. The CDR3 DNA reads TGCGCCAGCAGCTTGGCTGGACAGGGGGACATTCAGTACTTC.

There are many counts of this clonotype. The J gene is TRBJ2-3, the V gene TRBV24-1; 8 bases agree with TRBD1. The germline V gene encodes CDR1 KGHDR and CDR2 SFDVKD. V shed 4 bases, J shed 2 bases, and the junction held 7 bases outside the gene matches. This CDR3 spans 16 amino acids. In DNA form, the CDR3 reads TGTGCCACCAGTGACCCCAAGACAGGGGCCACAGATACGCAGTATTTT. Translation: CATSDPKTGATDTQYF.